Below, 25 T cell receptor beta chains from the same sample are listed, as sequenced in a study of blood T cell repertoires in COVID-19. The protocol was immunoSEQ multiplex PCR, while the TCRdb copy is restricted to in-frame clones and leaves out a portion. The sample lists about 260,000 clones, over 80% seen once, with over 1.2% in the top ten. The source material was peripheral blood. The receptors here all came from a woman in her 40s who had recovered from COVID-19.

The gene calls are TRBV5-1 and TRBJ2-7; D gene uncertain. This CDR3 has 14 amino acids. Germline V CDR1 and CDR2: SGHRS, YFSETQ. Trimming shortened V by 4 bases and J by 0 bases, and 11 bases separated the two germline ends. In nucleotides, the CDR3 is TGCGCCAGCAGCATTGTACAAAACTCCTACGAGCAGTACTTC. It specifies CASSIVQNSYEQYF. Full variable domain (missing parts from reference TRBV5-1 and TRBJ2-7): KAGVTQTPRYLIKTRGQQVTLSCSPISGHRSVSWYQQTPGQGLQFLFEYFSETQRNKGNFPGRFSGRQFSNSRSEMNVSTLELGDSALYLCASSIVQNSYEQYFGPGTRLTVT.

In DNA form, the CDR3 reads TGTGCCAGCAGTGGACCGGGGGAAGCCTCCTACGAGCAGTACTTC. Translated, it gives CASSGPGEASYEQYF. The chain couples TRBV6-2 or TRBV6-3 to TRBJ2-7, with D possibly being TRBD2 (6 bases). The CDR3 has 15 residues. Trimming took 5 bases from V and 0 from J, leaving 14 bases between them. Germline CDR1 reads MNHEY; CDR2 reads SVGEGT.

As regards this clone: Different DNA sequences within this sample yield the same CDR3. The chain links TRBV7-6 to TRBJ2-3, with TRBD2 identical over 11 bases. CDR3 size: 16 residues. Germline V lookup: CDR1 SGHVS, CDR2 FNYEAQ. Losses at the gene ends were 1 base for V and 5 bases for J; bases not matched to a gene: 5. CDR3 bases: TGTGCCAGCAGCTTAGGGCTAGCGGGGGGTCAAGATACGCAGTATTTT. It specifies CASSLGLAGGQDTQYF.

V is TRBV5-5 and J is TRBJ2-4, with 8 bases fitting TRBD1. Germline loops: CDR1 SGHKS, CDR2 YYEKEE (reference sequence). The V and J ends lost 1 base and 1 base, in that order; junction bases with no gene match: 10. CDR3 length: 18 amino acids. The CDR3 loop is CASSLLRTGSGAKNIQYF. The CDR3 nucleotides read TGTGCCAGCAGCTTGTTACGGACAGGGAGTGGGGCCAAAAACATTCAGTACTTC.

The count of this clone is one. The V call is TRBV12-3 or TRBV12-4, the J call TRBJ1-1, with D possibly matching TRBD1 (6 bases). The CDR3 contains 13 residues. The V end lost 6 bases, the J end lost 6 bases, and 14 bases lay between the germline ends. The CDR3 spells CASSWGGFAEAFF. CDR3 coding DNA: TGTGCCAGCAGCTGGGGGGGCTTCGCTGAAGCTTTCTTT.

The chain uses TRBV7-9 and TRBJ2-7; weak D call: TRBD1 (5 bases). The CDR3 runs to 16 residues. Germline loops: CDR1 SEHNR, CDR2 FQNEAQ (reference sequence). Trimming removed 5 bases from V and 12 bases from J, with 29 bases in between. CDR3 DNA sequence: TGTGCCAGCAGCCCAGGGCTTGGGCAGTTTATTTCGGTTGGGTACTTC. Translating gives CASSPGLGQFISVGYF.

This chain connects TRBV27 to TRBJ1-1, with D tentatively TRBD1 (5 bases). Germline CDR1 reads MNHEY; CDR2 reads SMNVEV (reference sequence). The CDR3 has 12 residues. V was shortened by 5 bases and J by 6 bases, with 10 bases between the two germline ends. This chain's CDR3 is CASSAGWPEAFF. The CDR3 bases are TGTGCCAGCAGTGCAGGGTGGCCTGAAGCTTTCTTT.

This chain uses TRBV7-2 with TRBJ1-2; TRBD1 matches at 8 bases. The CDR3 is made up of 15 amino acids. CDR1 and CDR2 from the germline V gene are SGHTA and FQGNSA. V lost 3 bases to trimming and J lost 4 bases; unmatched junction nucleotides: 7. CDR3: CASSFLRGQSYGYTF. The CDR3, as DNA: TGTGCCAGCAGCTTCCTCAGGGGGCAGAGCTATGGCTACACCTTC. Using reference TRBV7-2 and TRBJ1-2 for the parts outside the CDR3, the full variable domain is GAGVSQSPSNKVTEKGKDVELRCDPISGHTALYWYRQSLGQGLEFLIYFQGNSAPDKSGLPSDRFSAERTGGSVSTLTIQRTQQEDSAVYLCASSFLRGQSYGYTFGSGTRLTVV.

This clone was seen only once. The V call is TRBV11-3, the J call TRBJ1-6; D uncertain. The CDR3 extends over 13 amino acids. Looked up from germline, CDR1 is SGHNT and CDR2 is YENEEA. V was pared by 1 base and J by 7 bases, with 5 bases between. The CDR3 spells CASSLGLNSPLHF. CDR3 DNA: TGTGCCAGCAGCTTAGGTCTCAATTCACCCCTCCACTTT.

The chain links TRBV11-2 to TRBJ2-4; D might be TRBD1 (6 bases). The germline V gene encodes CDR1 SGHAT and CDR2 FQNNGV. V shed 1 base and J shed 0 bases, with 10 bases lying between them. The CDR3 consists of 16 residues. The chain's CDR3 is CASSLGAGVAKNIQYF. CDR3 nucleotide sequence: TGTGCCAGCAGCTTAGGCGCAGGGGTAGCCAAAAACATTCAGTACTTC.

The CDR3 protein is CASSPDRGRGYTF. The CDR3 DNA follows: TGTGCCAGCAGTCCCGACAGGGGGCGCGGCTACACCTTC. V gene TRBV6-5 combines with J gene TRBJ1-2, with 10 bases lining up with TRBD1. CDR1 and CDR2 (germline): MNHEY, SVGAGI. CDR3 size: 13 residues. V lost 5 bases and J lost 8; bases outside the gene matches: 5.

V usage is TRBV5-4 and J usage is TRBJ2-1; TRBD2 matches at 15 bases. In germline, CDR1 is SGHNT, CDR2 YYREEE (reference sequence). V was clipped by 4 bases and J by 9 bases; unmatched bases: 8. The length of the CDR3 is 16 residues. CDR3 in DNA: TGTGCCAGCAGCCCCGGGACTAGCGGGGGGTCAGGTGAGCAGTTCTTC. Translating gives CASSPGTSGGSGEQFF. Full variable domain (missing parts from reference TRBV5-4 and TRBJ2-1): ETGVTQSPTHLIKTRGQQVTLRCSSQSGHNTVSWYQQALGQGPQFIFQYYREEENGRGNFPPRFSGLQFPNYSSELNVNALELDDSALYLCASSPGTSGGSGEQFFGPGTRLTVL.

The CDR3 loop reads CASSKNRDGEKLFF. The DNA for the CDR3 is TGTGCCAGCAGCAAGAACAGGGACGGTGAAAAACTGTTTTTT. The chain uses TRBV7-2 and TRBJ1-4; weak D call: TRBD1 (6 bases). The V and J ends lost 5 bases and 7 bases respectively, with 14 bases between them. CDR1 SGHTA and CDR2 FQGNSA come from the germline V gene. The CDR3 sequence is 14 residues long.

The chain's CDR3 is CASNGNRGRNEKLFF. The CDR3 DNA follows: TGTGCCAGCAATGGTAACAGGGGGCGTAATGAAAAACTGTTTTTT. The rearrangement joins TRBV6-5 to TRBJ1-4, with TRBD1 matching 9 bases. The germline V gene encodes CDR1 MNHEY and CDR2 SVGAGI. V trimming: 7 bases; J trimming: 4 bases; junction bases outside the gene matches: 7. The CDR3 length is 15 residues.

This clone has a single count. The genes are TRBV12-5 and TRBJ1-1; a weak D match, TRBD1 (5 bases). The CDR3 is 13 amino acids. The V end was cut by 1 base, the J end by 6 bases, with 9 bases between. CDR1 and CDR2 from the germline V gene are LGHNT and FRNRAP. CDR3 sequence: CASGLEEGAEAFF. CDR3 nucleotide sequence: TGTGCTAGTGGTTTGGAGGAAGGGGCTGAAGCTTTCTTT. Variable domain in full (rest from reference TRBV12-5 and TRBJ1-1): DARVTQTPRHKVTEMGQEVTMRCQPILGHNTVFWYRQTMMQGLELLAYFRNRAPLDDSGMPKDRFSAEMPDATLATLKIQPSEPRDSAVYFCASGLEEGAEAFFGQGTRLTVV.

The gene calls are TRBV15 and TRBJ2-5; D may be TRBD2 (6 bases). With 1 base removed from V and 2 bases from J, the gap between germline ends came to 11 bases. CDR1 is LNHNV and CDR2 is YYDKDF in the germline V gene (reference sequence). The CDR3 has 15 amino acids. The CDR3 sequence: CATSRGRGSQETQYF. The CDR3, as DNA: TGTGCCACCAGCAGAGGCCGGGGGTCACAAGAGACCCAGTACTTC.

This clone has only one observation. J is TRBJ1-4 and V is TRBV5-1, with a possible D match to TRBD1 (6 bases). Trimming shortened V by 0 bases and J by 7 bases, and 13 bases separated the two germline ends. The CDR3 spans 15 residues. CDR1 is SGHRS, CDR2 YFSETQ, per germline. The CDR3 DNA follows: TGCGCCAGCAGCTTGGATCTGGGGGCGCCTGAAAAACTGTTTTTT. This codes for CASSLDLGAPEKLFF.

The gene calls are TRBV7-2 and TRBJ2-3; D is undetermined. Trimming left V 5 bases short and J 2 bases short, with 11 bases between. CDR1 is SGHTA, CDR2 FQGNSA, per germline. The CDR3 is made up of 14 amino acids. CDR3 loop: CASSPEFTTDTQYF. The CDR3 DNA follows: TGTGCCAGCAGCCCGGAGTTCACCACAGATACGCAGTATTTT.

This rearrangement joins TRBV2 to TRBJ2-1, with 10 bases matching TRBD2. This CDR3 has 15 amino acids. CDR1 SNHLY and CDR2 FYNNEI come from the germline V gene. Trimming cost V 5 bases and J 3 bases; bases outside gene matches: 4. The CDR3 reads CASSPLAGIYNEQFF. The CDR3 DNA is TGTGCCAGCAGTCCACTAGCGGGGATCTACAATGAGCAGTTCTTC.

The chain carries TRBV19 and TRBJ1-2; 7 bases are a match to TRBD1. This CDR3 contains 13 residues. The germline CDR1 and CDR2 sequences are LNHDA and SQIVND (reference sequence). V trimming: 7 bases; J trimming: 3 bases; junction bases outside the gene matches: 5. For the CDR3, the DNA is TGTGCCAGTACCCCCGGACAGGACTATGGCTACACCTTC. Translating it yields CASTPGQDYGYTF.

J is TRBJ2-6 and V is TRBV6-1, with 7 bases aligning to TRBD1. Per the germline V gene, CDR1 is MNHNS and CDR2 is SASEGT. The CDR3 totals 20 residues. V lost 3 bases, J lost 1 base, and 15 bases stayed unmatched. This CDR3 reads CASSDEAPGTVESGANVLTF. The CDR3, as DNA: TGTGCCAGCAGTGATGAAGCCCCCGGGACAGTAGAATCTGGGGCCAACGTCCTGACTTTC.

The genes are TRBV7-9 and TRBJ1-5; the match to TRBD1 covers 10 bases. J lost 0 bases, V lost 6 bases, and 11 bases had no gene match. The CDR3 runs to 18 residues. Germline loops: CDR1 SEHNR, CDR2 FQNEAQ (reference sequence). CDR3 residues: CASSCPGQGRSSNQPQHF. The CDR3, as DNA: TGTGCCAGCAGTTGCCCGGGACAGGGGAGGAGTAGCAATCAGCCCCAGCATTTT.

V is TRBV5-1 and J is TRBJ1-5; 7 bases agree with TRBD1. Germline CDR1 SGHRS, CDR2 YFSETQ. J gave up 0 bases and V 4 bases, and 4 bases lay outside the gene matches. The CDR3 is 15 amino acids. For the CDR3, the DNA is TGCGCCAGCAGCCAGGGGGATTATAGCAATCAGCCCCAGCATTTT. It is translated as CASSQGDYSNQPQHF.

The CDR3 reads CASSPSGGAYNEQFF. CDR3 coding DNA: TGCGCCAGCAGCCCAAGCGGGGGGGCCTACAATGAGCAGTTCTTC. This sequence joins TRBV5-1 and TRBJ2-1, with TRBD2 identical over 10 bases. J lost 2 bases, V lost 4 bases, and 3 bases had no gene match. CDR3 length: 15 residues. Germline V gives CDR1 SGHRS, CDR2 YFSETQ. Full variable domain (missing parts from reference TRBV5-1 and TRBJ2-1): KAGVTQTPRYLIKTRGQQVTLSCSPISGHRSVSWYQQTPGQGLQFLFEYFSETQRNKGNFPGRFSGRQFSNSRSEMNVSTLELGDSALYLCASSPSGGAYNEQFFGPGTRLTVL.

This sequence joins TRBV4-3 and TRBJ1-1; D gene unclear. V was clipped by 0 bases and J by 5 bases, with 13 bases between them. The length of the CDR3 is 15 residues. Germline CDR1 LGHNA, CDR2 YSLEER. For the CDR3, the DNA is TGCGCCAGCAGCCAAGAAGGATGGGGAGATACTGAAGCTTTCTTT. Its protein product is CASSQEGWGDTEAFF.